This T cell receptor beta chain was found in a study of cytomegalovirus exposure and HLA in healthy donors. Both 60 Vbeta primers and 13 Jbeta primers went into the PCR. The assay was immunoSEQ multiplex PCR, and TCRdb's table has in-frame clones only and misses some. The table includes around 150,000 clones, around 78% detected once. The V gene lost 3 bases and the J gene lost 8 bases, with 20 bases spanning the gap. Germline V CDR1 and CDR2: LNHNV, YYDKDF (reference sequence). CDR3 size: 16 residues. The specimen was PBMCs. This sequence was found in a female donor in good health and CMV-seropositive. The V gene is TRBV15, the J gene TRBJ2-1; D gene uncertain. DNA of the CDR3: TGTGCCACCAGCAGTCCGGTGAGCGCCACGAAGGATGAGCAGTTCTTC. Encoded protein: CATSSPVSATKDEQFF. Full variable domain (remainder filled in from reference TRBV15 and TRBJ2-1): DAMVIQNPRYQVTQFGKPVTLSCSQTLNHNVMYWYQQKSSQAPKLLFHYYDKDFNNEADTPDNFQSRRPNTSFCFLDIRSPGLGDTAMYLCATSSPVSATKDEQFFGPGTRLTVL.